This T cell receptor beta chain was documented in a study of CD4+ T cells in melanoma. Whole-study findings and limits: A reported correlation linked neoantigen-specific CD4+ T cells to CD8+, macrophage and B cell function. Diverse differentiation states were reported for melanoma neoantigen-specific CD4+ T cells.

The assay was immunoSEQ multiplex PCR, and TCRdb's table has in-frame clones only and misses some. The table lists around 13,000 clones, less than 85% of them singletons, with under 13% in the top ten. This clone was observed a few times. The antigen is undetermined. The germline CDR1 and CDR2 sequences are MGHRA and YSYEKL. The V end was cut by 1 base, the J end by 4 bases, with 19 bases between. The CDR3 is 17 residues long. The clonotype comes from a human donor with melanoma. The rearrangement uses TRBV4-1 and TRBJ1-2; no clear D. Specimen: cells from a culture (not recorded whether cultured in vitro). This CDR3 reads CASSQVRIIRNSYGYTF. The CDR3 DNA reads TGCGCCAGCAGCCAAGTCAGAATTATTCGCAACAGCTATGGCTACACCTTC.